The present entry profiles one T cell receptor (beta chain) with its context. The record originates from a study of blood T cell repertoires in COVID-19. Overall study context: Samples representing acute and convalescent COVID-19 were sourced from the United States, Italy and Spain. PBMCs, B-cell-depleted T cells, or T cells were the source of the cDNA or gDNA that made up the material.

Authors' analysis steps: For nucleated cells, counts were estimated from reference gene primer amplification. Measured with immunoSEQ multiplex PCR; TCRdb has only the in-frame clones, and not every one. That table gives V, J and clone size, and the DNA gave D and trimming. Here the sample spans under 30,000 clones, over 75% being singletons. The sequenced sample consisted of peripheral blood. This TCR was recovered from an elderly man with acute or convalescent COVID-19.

This chain's CDR3 is CASSLSGANTEAFF. The DNA of the CDR3 is TGCGCCAGCAGCTTATCAGGGGCCAACACTGAAGCTTTCTTT. The V gene is TRBV5-1, the J gene TRBJ1-1, with D maybe TRBD1 (6 bases). Looked up from germline, CDR1 is SGHRS and CDR2 is YFSETQ. V was pared by 2 bases and J by 2 bases, with 10 bases between. The CDR3 runs to 14 residues.